Described below is a single T cell receptor (beta chain) sequence and its context. Its antigen is still unknown. The record originates from a study of T cell responses to AZD1222 COVID-19 vaccine. In the study overall: Pooling of second doses given at about 4 or about 12 weeks was done.

Profiling relied on immunoSEQ multiplex PCR, and the TCRdb table lists in-frame clones only, not all of them. The sample lists some 110,000 clones, 80% to 85% occurring once. The study's findings and limits: Spike was spanned by vaccine-associated CD4 TCRs, with dominance at 160-218 and 743-854. Two AZD1222 doses significantly raised spike-specific TCR breadth and depth over controls.

The junction had 1 base not matched to a gene; V was cut back by 4 bases and J by 3 bases. Germline V gene data show CDR1 as SGHNT and CDR2 as YYREEE (reference sequence). The CDR3 sequence is 13 residues long. The chain uses TRBV5-4 and TRBJ2-5, with 9 bases that match TRBD1. This clonotype was obtained from an adult in good health. Specimen: peripheral blood, collected on day 0 of AZD1222 vaccination. CDR3 loop: CASSRDREETQYF. CDR3 coding DNA: TGTGCCAGCAGCCGGGACAGGGAAGAGACCCAGTACTTC.